The subject of this entry is one TCR beta chain. This record comes from a study of blood T cell repertoires in COVID-19. The overall study: Acute and convalescent COVID-19 specimens originated in the United States, Italy and Spain. Sample material is recorded as cDNA or gDNA derived from T cells, B-cell-depleted T cells, or PBMCs.

Per the authors' pipeline: Reference gene primer amplification in the assay estimated nucleated cell counts. The assay was immunoSEQ multiplex PCR, and TCRdb's table has in-frame clones only and misses some. V and J calls and clone size are copied from that table; D and trimming were computed from the DNA. Of approximately 100,000 clones listed, about three quarters are singletons. This clonotype originated in a human donor in a cohort sampled during active or convalescent COVID-19. What was sequenced was peripheral blood.

The CDR3 DNA reads as TGTGCCAGTAGTATAGATCCCCCAGTCGGGGGGGCCAGTTACAATGAGCAGTTCTTC. The encoded protein is CASSIDPPVGGASYNEQFF. The chain couples TRBV19 to TRBJ2-1; 8 bases are a match to TRBD2. With V trimmed by 0 bases and J by 4 bases, 14 bases remained unmatched. Germline V lookup: CDR1 LNHDA, CDR2 SQIVND (reference sequence). The CDR3 totals 19 residues.